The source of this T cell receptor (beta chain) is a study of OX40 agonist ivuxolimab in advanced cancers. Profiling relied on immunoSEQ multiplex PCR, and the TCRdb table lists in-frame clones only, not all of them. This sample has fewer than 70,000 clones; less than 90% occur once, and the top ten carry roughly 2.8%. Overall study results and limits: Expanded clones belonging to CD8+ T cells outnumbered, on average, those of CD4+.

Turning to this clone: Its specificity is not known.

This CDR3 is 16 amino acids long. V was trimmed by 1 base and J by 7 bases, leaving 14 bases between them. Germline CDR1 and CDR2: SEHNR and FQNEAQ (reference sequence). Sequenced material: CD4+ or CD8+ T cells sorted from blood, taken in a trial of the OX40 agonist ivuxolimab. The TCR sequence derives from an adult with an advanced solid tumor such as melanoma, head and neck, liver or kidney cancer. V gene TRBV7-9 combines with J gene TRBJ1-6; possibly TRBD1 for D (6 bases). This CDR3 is CASSLDGQGRNSPLHF. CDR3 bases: TGTGCCAGCAGCTTAGACGGCCAGGGGCGCAATTCACCCCTCCACTTT.